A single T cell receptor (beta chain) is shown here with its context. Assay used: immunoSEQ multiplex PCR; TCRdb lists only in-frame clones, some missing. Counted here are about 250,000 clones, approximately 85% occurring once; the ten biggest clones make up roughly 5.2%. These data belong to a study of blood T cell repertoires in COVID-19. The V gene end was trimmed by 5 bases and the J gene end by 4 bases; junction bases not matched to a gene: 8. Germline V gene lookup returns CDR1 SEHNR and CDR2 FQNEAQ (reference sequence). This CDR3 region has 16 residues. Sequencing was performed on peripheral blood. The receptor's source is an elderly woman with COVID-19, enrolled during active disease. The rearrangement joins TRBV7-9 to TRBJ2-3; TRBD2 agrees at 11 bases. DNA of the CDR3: TGTGCCAGCAGCCCCCCGGGACTAGCGGTGGCAGATACGCAGTATTTT. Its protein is CASSPPGLAVADTQYF. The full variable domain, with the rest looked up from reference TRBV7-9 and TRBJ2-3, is DTGVSQNPRHKITKRGQNVTFRCDPISEHNRLYWYRQTLGQGPEFLTYFQNEAQLEKSRLLSDRFSAERPKGSFSTLEIQRTEQGDSAMYLCASSPPGLAVADTQYFGPGTRLTVL.